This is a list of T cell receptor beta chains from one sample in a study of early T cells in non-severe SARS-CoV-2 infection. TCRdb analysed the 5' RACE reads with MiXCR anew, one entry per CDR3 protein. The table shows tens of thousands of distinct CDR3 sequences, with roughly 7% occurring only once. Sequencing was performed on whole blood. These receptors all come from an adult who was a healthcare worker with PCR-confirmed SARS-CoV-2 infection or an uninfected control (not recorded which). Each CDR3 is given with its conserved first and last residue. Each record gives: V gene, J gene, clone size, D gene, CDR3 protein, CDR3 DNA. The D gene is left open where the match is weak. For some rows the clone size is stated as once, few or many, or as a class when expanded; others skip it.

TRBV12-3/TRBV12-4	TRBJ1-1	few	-	CASRTAVSDTEAFF	TGTGCCAGCAGGACAGCTGTGTCGGACACTGAAGCTTTCTTT
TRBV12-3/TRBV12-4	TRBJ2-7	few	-	CASSWGRTYEQYF	TGTGCCAGCAGTTGGGGCAGAACCTACGAGCAGTACTTC
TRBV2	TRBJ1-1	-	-	CASGAGDTLAEAFF	TGTGCCAGCGGCGCGGGGGACACATTGGCTGAAGCTTTCTTT
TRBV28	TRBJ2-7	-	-	CATVAFSYEQYF	TGTGCCACCGTGGCCTTCTCCTACGAGCAGTACTTC
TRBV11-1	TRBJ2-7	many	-	CASSLNPTVSEQYF	TGTGCCAGCAGCTTAAACCCCACGGTCTCCGAGCAGTACTTC
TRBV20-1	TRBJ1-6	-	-	CSARDFTAPSGGYSPLHF	TGCAGTGCTAGAGATTTCACAGCACCGTCGGGGGGTTATTCACCCCTCCACTTT
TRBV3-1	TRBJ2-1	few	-	CASSQGLSAGRQFF	TGTGCCAGCAGCCAAGGATTGTCGGCAGGGAGGCAGTTCTTC
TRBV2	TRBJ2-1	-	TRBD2	CASRVRGGPWDEQFF	TGTGCCAGCAGGGTTCGCGGGGGGCCGTGGGATGAGCAGTTCTTC
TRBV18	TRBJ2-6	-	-	CASSTSGANVLTF	TGTGCCAGCTCGACATCTGGGGCCAACGTCCTGACTTTC
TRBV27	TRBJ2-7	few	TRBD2	CASSSGGGSYEQYF	TGTGCCAGCAGTTCGGGCGGGGGCTCCTACGAGCAGTACTTC
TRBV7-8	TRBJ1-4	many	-	CASSLGTAEKLFF	TGTGCCAGCAGCTTAGGGACAGCCGAAAAACTGTTTTTT
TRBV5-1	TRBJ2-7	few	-	CASSLGLAEGEQYF	TGCGCCAGCAGCTTGGGCCTGGCTGAGGGAGAGCAGTACTTC
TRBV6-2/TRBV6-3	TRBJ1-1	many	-	CASSRRNTEAFF	TGTGCCAGCAGTAGAAGGAACACTGAAGCTTTCTTT
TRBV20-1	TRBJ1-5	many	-	CSATGSNQPQHF	TGCAGTGCTACAGGGAGCAATCAGCCCCAGCATTTT
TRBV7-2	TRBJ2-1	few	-	CASSLRPLDEQFF	TGTGCCAGCAGCTTACGGCCATTGGATGAGCAGTTCTTC
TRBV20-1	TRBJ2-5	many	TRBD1	CSARERTGMKTQYF	TGCAGTGCTAGAGAGAGGACAGGGATGAAGACCCAGTACTTC
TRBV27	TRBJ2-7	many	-	CASSSYYHSYEQYF	TGTGCCAGCAGTTCCTATTACCACTCCTACGAGCAGTACTTC
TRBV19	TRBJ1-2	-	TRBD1	CASSPLMTGSHGYTF	TGTGCCAGTAGTCCTCTGATGACAGGGTCCCATGGCTACACCTTC
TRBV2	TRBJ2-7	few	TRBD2	CASSMGGAGDF	TGTGCCAGCAGCATGGGGGGAGCGGGGGACTTC
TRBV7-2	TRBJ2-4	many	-	CASSSVIPGKNIQYF	TGTGCCAGCAGCTCCGTGATACCGGGAAAAAACATTCAGTACTTC
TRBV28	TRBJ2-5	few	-	CASRAGRKTQYF	TGTGCCAGCAGGGCAGGGCGAAAGACCCAGTACTTC
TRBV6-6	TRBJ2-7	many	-	CASSFHRVGTYEQYF	TGTGCCAGCAGTTTCCACAGGGTGGGTACCTACGAGCAGTACTTC
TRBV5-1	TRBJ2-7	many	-	CASNQGVPSYEQYF	TGCGCCAGCAATCAAGGGGTCCCATCCTACGAGCAGTACTTC
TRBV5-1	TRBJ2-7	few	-	CASSSDVSYEQYF	TGCGCCAGCAGCTCCGACGTCTCCTACGAGCAGTACTTC
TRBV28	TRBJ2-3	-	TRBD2	CASSPPGLAGGHTDTQYF	TGTGCCAGCAGCCCGCCCGGACTAGCGGGGGGTCACACAGATACGCAGTATTTT
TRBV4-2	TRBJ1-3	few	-	CASSQEWRDTGNTIYF	TGTGCCAGCAGCCAAGAGTGGAGAGACACTGGAAACACCATATATTTT
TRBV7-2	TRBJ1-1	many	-	CASSFAVNTEAFF	TGTGCCAGCAGCTTCGCAGTAAACACTGAAGCTTTCTTT
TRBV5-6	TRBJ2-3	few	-	CASSTTSRGNTQYF	TGTGCCAGCAGCACGACTAGTAGGGGAAATACGCAGTATTTT
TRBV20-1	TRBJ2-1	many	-	CSASYNRGRSEQFF	TGCAGTGCTAGTTACAACCGGGGGCGATCTGAGCAGTTCTTC
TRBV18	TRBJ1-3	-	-	CASSPQGHLENTIYF	TGTGCCAGCTCACCACAGGGACACCTAGAAAACACCATATATTTT
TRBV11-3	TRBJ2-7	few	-	CASSLGGDSEQYF	TGTGCCAGCAGCTTAGGGGGGGACAGCGAGCAGTACTTC
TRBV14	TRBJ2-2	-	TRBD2	CASIPGRGGQTGELFF	TGTGCCAGCATCCCCGGGCGGGGGGGCCAAACCGGGGAGCTGTTTTTT
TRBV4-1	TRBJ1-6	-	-	CASSQDLGQQNSPLHF	TGCGCCAGCAGCCAAGATCTTGGCCAGCAGAATTCACCCCTCCACTTT
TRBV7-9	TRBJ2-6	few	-	CASSLGAGPGANVLTF	TGTGCCAGCAGCTTAGGAGCAGGGCCAGGGGCCAACGTCCTGACTTTC
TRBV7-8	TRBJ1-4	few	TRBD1	CASRKQGQAVTELFF	TGTGCCAGCCGAAAACAGGGACAGGCGGTCACGGAACTGTTTTTT
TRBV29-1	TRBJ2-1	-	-	CSAPAGDEQFF	TGCAGCGCCCCCGCCGGGGATGAGCAGTTCTTC
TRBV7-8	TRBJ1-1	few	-	CASSFEGNTEAFF	TGTGCCAGCAGCTTTGAGGGTAACACTGAAGCTTTCTTT